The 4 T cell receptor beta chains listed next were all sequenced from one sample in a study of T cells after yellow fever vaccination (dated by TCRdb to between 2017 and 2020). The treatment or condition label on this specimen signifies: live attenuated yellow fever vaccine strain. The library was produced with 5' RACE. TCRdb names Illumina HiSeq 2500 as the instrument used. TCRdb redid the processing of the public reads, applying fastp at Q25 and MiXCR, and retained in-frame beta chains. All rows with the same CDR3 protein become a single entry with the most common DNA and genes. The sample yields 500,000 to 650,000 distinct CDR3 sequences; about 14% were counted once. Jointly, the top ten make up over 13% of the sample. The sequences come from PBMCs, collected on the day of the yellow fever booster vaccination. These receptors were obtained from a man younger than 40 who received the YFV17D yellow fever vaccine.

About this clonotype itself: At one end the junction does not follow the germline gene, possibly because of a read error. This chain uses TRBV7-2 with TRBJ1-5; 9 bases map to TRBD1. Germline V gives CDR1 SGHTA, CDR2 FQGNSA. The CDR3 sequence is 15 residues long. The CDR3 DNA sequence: TGTGCCAGCAGCTTAGGGGGACAGGGCAAACAGCCCCAGCATTTT. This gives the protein CASSLGGQGKQPQHF.

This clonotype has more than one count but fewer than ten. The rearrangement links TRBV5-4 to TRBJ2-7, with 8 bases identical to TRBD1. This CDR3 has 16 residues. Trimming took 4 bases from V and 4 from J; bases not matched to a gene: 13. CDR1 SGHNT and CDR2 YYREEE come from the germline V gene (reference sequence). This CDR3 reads CASSPDRAAAAYEQYF. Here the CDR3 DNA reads TGTGCCAGCAGCCCGGACAGGGCCGCGGCTGCGTACGAGCAGTACTTC.

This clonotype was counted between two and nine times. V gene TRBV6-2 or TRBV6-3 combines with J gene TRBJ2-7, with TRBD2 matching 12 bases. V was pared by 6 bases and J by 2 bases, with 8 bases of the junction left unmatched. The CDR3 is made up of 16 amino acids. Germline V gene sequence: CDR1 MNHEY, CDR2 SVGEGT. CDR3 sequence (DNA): TGTGCCAGCAGCCCTCTAGCGGGAGGGCTCCCCTACGAGCAGTACTTC. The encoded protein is CASSPLAGGLPYEQYF.

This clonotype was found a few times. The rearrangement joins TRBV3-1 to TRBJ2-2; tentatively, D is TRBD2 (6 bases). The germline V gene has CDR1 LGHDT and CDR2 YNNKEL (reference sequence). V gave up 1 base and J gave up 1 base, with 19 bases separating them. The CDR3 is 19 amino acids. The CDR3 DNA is TGTGCCAGCAGCCAAGTAAAGGTCGGGGGATCGCTGAACACCGGGGAGCTGTTTTTT. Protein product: CASSQVKVGGSLNTGELFF.